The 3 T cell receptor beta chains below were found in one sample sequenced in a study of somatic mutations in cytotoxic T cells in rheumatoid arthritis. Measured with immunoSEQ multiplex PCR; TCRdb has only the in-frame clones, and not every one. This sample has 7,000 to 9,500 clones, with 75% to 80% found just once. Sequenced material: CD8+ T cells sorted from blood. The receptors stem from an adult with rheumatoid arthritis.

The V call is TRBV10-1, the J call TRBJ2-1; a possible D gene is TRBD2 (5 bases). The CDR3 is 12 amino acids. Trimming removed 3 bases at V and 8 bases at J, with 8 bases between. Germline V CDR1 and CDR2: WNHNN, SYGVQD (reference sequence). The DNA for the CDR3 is TGCGCCAGCAGTGACTCCGGGGATGAGCAGTTCTTC. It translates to CASSDSGDEQFF.

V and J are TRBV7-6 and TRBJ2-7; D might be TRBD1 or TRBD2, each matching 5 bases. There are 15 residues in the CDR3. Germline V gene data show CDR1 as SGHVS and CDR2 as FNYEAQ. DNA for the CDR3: TGTGCAGGCCTCACGGGACGGGATATTTCCTACGAGCAGTACTTC. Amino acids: CAGLTGRDISYEQYF. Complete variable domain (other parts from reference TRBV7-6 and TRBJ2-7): GAGVSQSPRYKVTKRGQDVALRCDPISGHVSLYWYRQALGQGPEFLTYFNYEAQQDKSGLPNDRFSAERPEGSISTLTIQRTEQRDSAMYRCAGLTGRDISYEQYFGPGTRLTVT.

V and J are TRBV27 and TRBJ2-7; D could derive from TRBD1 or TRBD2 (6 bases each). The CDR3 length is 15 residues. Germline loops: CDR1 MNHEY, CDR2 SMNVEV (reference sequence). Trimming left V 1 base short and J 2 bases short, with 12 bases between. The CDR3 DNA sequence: TGTGCCAGCAGTTTATTCCGGGGGCGAACCTACGAGCAGTACTTC. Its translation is CASSLFRGRTYEQYF.